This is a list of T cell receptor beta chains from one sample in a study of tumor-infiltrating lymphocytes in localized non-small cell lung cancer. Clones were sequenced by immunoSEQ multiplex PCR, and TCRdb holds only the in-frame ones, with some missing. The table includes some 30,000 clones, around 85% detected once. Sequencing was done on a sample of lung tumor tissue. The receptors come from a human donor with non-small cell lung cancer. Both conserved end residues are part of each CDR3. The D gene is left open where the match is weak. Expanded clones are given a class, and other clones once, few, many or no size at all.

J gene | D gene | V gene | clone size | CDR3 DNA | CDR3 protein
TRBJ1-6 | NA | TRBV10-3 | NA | TGTGCCATCAGTGAGTCTTTTAATTCACCCCTCCACTTT | CAISESFNSPLHF
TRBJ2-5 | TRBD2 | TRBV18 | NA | TGTGCCAGCTCACGAAGCGGGGGGAACCAAGAGACCCAGTACTTC | CASSRSGGNQETQYF
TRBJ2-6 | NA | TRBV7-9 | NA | TGTGCCAGCGATGGGTCTGGGGCCAACGTCCTGACTTTC | CASDGSGANVLTF
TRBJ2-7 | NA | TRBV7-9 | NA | TGTGCCAGCAGCTTAGCTGGGCTCGAGCAGTACTTC | CASSLAGLEQYF
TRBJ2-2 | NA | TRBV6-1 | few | TGTGCCAGCAGTGATCAGGGCCCGAACACCGGGGAGCTGTTTTTT | CASSDQGPNTGELFF
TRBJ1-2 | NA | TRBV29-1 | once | TGCAGCGTTGTTGGGTCAGGGAACTATGGCTACACCTTC | CSVVGSGNYGYTF
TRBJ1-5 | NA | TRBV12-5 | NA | TGTGCTAGTGGATCCGATAGACAGCTGGATCAGCCCCAGCATTTT | CASGSDRQLDQPQHF
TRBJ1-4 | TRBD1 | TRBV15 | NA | TGTGCCACCAGCAGAGAGGCGGGACAGGGGAACGAAAAACTGTTTTTT | CATSREAGQGNEKLFF
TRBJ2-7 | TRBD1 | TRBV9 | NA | TGTGCCAGCAGCGTAGGTCCGACGGGACAGAAACTACGAGAGCAGTACTTC | CASSVGPTGQKLREQYF
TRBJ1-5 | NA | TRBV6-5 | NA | TGTGCCAGCAGAATATCTCACTCCGGCAATCAGCCCCAGCATTTT | CASRISHSGNQPQHF
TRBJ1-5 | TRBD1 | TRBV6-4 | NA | TGTGCCAGCAGTGAACAGGGGGGTCAGCCCCAGCATTTT | CASSEQGGQPQHF
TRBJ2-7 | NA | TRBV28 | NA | TGTGCCACCGACGGAGACTCCTACGAGCAGTACTTC | CATDGDSYEQYF
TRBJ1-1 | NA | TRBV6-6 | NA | TGTGCCAGCAGTGTCGGACTTGGGAACACTGAAGCTTTCTTT | CASSVGLGNTEAFF
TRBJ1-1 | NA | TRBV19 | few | TGTGCCAGTAGTCCCTCCGGGAGGATGAACACTGAAGCTTTCTTT | CASSPSGRMNTEAFF
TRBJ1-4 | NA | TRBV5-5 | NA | TGTGCCAGCAGCCCGGACCCAGGGGCAACTAATGAAAAACTGTTTTTT | CASSPDPGATNEKLFF
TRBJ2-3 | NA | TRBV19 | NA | TGTGCCAGTAGTATCCGGACGGTAGATACGCAGTATTTT | CASSIRTVDTQYF
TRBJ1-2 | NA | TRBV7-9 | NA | TGTGCCAGCAGCTCCGAACTGCCGCAGGGACACTATGGCTACACCTTC | CASSSELPQGHYGYTF
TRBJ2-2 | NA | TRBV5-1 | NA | TGCGCCAGCATGGGGGGGCCGACCGGGGAGCTGTTTTTT | CASMGGPTGELFF
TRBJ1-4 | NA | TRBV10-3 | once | TGTGCCATCAGTGAAATTGGAGGAGGGGAAAAACTGTTTTTT | CAISEIGGGEKLFF
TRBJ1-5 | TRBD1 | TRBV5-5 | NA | TGTGCCAGCAGCTGGGGACAGAGCAATCAGCCCCAGCATTTT | CASSWGQSNQPQHF
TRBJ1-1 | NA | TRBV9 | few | TGTGCCAGCAGCCCGGGACCGGCGGGCCTGATGAACACTGAAGCTTTCTTT | CASSPGPAGLMNTEAFF
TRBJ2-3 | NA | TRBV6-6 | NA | TGTGCCAGCAGTCGCTACACAGATACGCAGTATTTT | CASSRYTDTQYF
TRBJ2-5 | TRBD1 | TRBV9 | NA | TGTGCCAGCAGCATTACCGGGACAGCCGAGACCCAGTACTTC | CASSITGTAETQYF
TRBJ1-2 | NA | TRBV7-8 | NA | TGTGCCAGCAGCTCCGGGGGAGCCGCAAGGAGTGGCTACACCTTC | CASSSGGAARSGYTF
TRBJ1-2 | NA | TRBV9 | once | TGTGCCAGCAGCGTAGAGCCCACAAACTATGGCTACACCTTC | CASSVEPTNYGYTF